The 7 T cell receptor beta chains listed next were all sequenced from one sample in a study of T cells in Graves' hyperthyroidism and ophthalmopathy. Amplification of TCR beta CDR3 regions was performed using RNA transcripts as template. TCR CDR3 underwent first-round RT-PCR with the HTBI primer set. TCRdb re-called the multiplex PCR reads through MiXCR, storing one row per CDR3 protein. The sample shows about 640,000 distinct CDR3 sequences, 20% of them seen only once. The material sequenced was blood. All receptors derive from a man aged 30 to 39 with Graves' ophthalmopathy.

The table lists this clonotype with many counts. The chain is built from TRBV6-1 and TRBJ2-7, with 10 bases identical to TRBD1. CDR1 and CDR2 (germline): MNHNS, SASEGT. V was clipped by 6 bases and J by 5 bases; unmatched bases: 7. The CDR3 loop spans 14 amino acids. The chain's CDR3 is CASRDRGRDDEQYF. The CDR3 DNA sequence: TGTGCCAGCAGAGACAGGGGGCGCGACGACGAGCAGTACTTC.

V and J are TRBV7-8 and TRBJ2-5; 7 nucleotides align to TRBD1. The CDR3 spans 15 residues. Germline V gene sequence: CDR1 SGHVS, CDR2 FQNEAQ. The J segment lost 2 bases and the V segment lost 5 bases, leaving 8 bases of the junction unmatched. The CDR3 DNA follows: TGTGCCAGCAGCCCTGAACGGACAGGACAAGAGACCCAGTACTTC. As protein: CASSPERTGQETQYF.

This clonotype was seen a handful of times. The gene calls are TRBV28 and TRBJ1-6, with 8 positions matching TRBD1. The CDR3 loop spans 15 amino acids. Germline values: CDR1 MDHEN, CDR2 SYDVKM. The junction had 9 bases not matched to a gene; V was cut back by 5 bases and J by 9 bases. The DNA of the CDR3 is TGTGCCAGCAGTCTCAGTTTAGACAGGGGTTCACCCCTCCACTTT. Amino acid sequence: CASSLSLDRGSPLHF.

Turning to this clonotype: A read error may account for a junction end that differs from germline. The gene calls are TRBV13 and TRBJ1-4; D is uncertain. The CDR3 length is 14 residues. Per germline, CDR1 PRHDT and CDR2 FYEKMQ (reference sequence). The DNA for the CDR3 is TGTGCCCGCAGCTTAGTAGCTTCAAAGGAAAAACTGTTTTTT. Its translation: CARSLVASKEKLFF.

The chain joins TRBV7-2 to TRBJ1-2; unclear D gene. V lost 4 bases and J 4 bases, leaving 7 bases between the germline ends. The CDR3 sequence is 12 residues long. Germline V gene data show CDR1 as SGHTA and CDR2 as FQGNSA. CDR3 DNA: TGTGCCAGCAGCTCCCGTATCTATGGCTACACCTTC. Residues: CASSSRIYGYTF.

This clonotype was detected ten times or more. CDR3 DNA: TGCAGCGTCGGGGTGACTGAAGCTTTCTTT. Its protein product is CSVGVTEAFF. This rearrangement joins TRBV29-1 to TRBJ1-1; D unresolved. Germline values: CDR1 SQVTM, CDR2 ANQGSEA. Trimming stripped 6 bases from V and 5 bases from J, with 7 bases between. The CDR3 length is 10 residues.

The DNA of the CDR3 is TGTGCCAGCAGTGGGAAGAGGACGGTGAACACTGAAGCTTTCTTT. It translates to CASSGKRTVNTEAFF. The chain recombines TRBV6-1 with TRBJ1-1; D is uncertain. Germline V gene data show CDR1 as MNHNS and CDR2 as SASEGT. The length of the CDR3 is 15 residues. Between the trimmed V and J ends, which lost 4 bases and 0 bases, there was a span of 12 bases.